The clone carrying this T cell receptor (beta chain) was seen a single time. This sample was included in a study of cytomegalovirus exposure and HLA in healthy donors. The PCR was carried out with 60 Vbeta primers and 13 Jbeta primers. Clones were sequenced by immunoSEQ multiplex PCR, and TCRdb holds only the in-frame ones, with some missing. The sample includes some 110,000 clones, around four fifths of them seen just once. Material for sequencing was PBMCs. This receptor was taken from a middle-aged man in good health and CMV-seronegative.

CDR3 in DNA: TGTGCCAGCAGTACCCCTCCCGAGGGTAGTGAGCAGTTCTTC. It yields the protein CASSTPPEGSEQFF. This chain links TRBV27 with TRBJ2-1; the D gene is possibly TRBD2 (5 bases). Trimming removed 5 bases from V and 9 bases from J, with 17 bases in between. This CDR3 spans 14 amino acids. Germline values: CDR1 MNHEY, CDR2 SMNVEV (reference sequence).